The 22 T cell receptor beta chains below come from one sample, sequenced in a study of T cells in localized non-small cell lung cancer. Some clones are missing from TCRdb's copy, which holds only in-frame ones; the method was immunoSEQ multiplex PCR. The sample yields around 30,000 clones, about four fifths seen once. The sample in question was peripheral blood, obtained before any cancer treatment. These receptors originate from a male donor aged 60 or older with stage III squamous cell lung carcinoma.

With respect to this clone: This same CDR3 is encoded by further DNA sequences in the sample. The chain employs TRBV28 and TRBJ1-4; a weak D match, TRBD1 (5 bases). The CDR3 extends over 15 amino acids. Trimming cost V 6 bases and J 6 bases, with 17 bases left between them. Germline V gene lookup returns CDR1 MDHEN and CDR2 SYDVKM. CDR3 DNA: TGTGCCAGCAGCTACTCGGGGCCCCGGTATGAAAAACTGTTTTTT. Translating gives CASSYSGPRYEKLFF.

V gene TRBV7-8 combines with J gene TRBJ1-3; D unresolved. Germline V lookup: CDR1 SGHVS, CDR2 FQNEAQ. Trimming removed 0 bases from V and 0 bases from J, with 18 bases in between. The CDR3 is 19 residues long. The CDR3 nucleotides read TGTGCCAGCAGCTTAGCGGGTATGAGATGGACCCGCTCTGGAAACACCATATATTTT. Amino acid sequence: CASSLAGMRWTRSGNTIYF.

The chain is built from TRBV7-9 and TRBJ2-2; no clear D gene. V was cut by 7 bases and J by 5 bases, with 14 bases left in between. CDR1 SEHNR and CDR2 FQNEAQ come from the germline V gene (reference sequence). The CDR3 has 14 residues. CDR3 sequence: CASTITLSTGELFF. CDR3 coding DNA: TGTGCCAGCACCATAACACTCAGTACCGGGGAGCTGTTTTTT.

The gene calls are TRBV7-9 and TRBJ2-2, with TRBD1 as a possible D gene (6 bases). This CDR3 has 14 residues. Germline V CDR1 and CDR2: SEHNR, FQNEAQ (reference sequence). V shed 5 bases and J shed 6 bases, with 13 bases lying between them. The chain's CDR3 is CASSPISGAGELFF. The DNA for the CDR3 is TGTGCCAGCAGCCCAATCTCAGGGGCCGGGGAGCTGTTTTTT.

The V call is TRBV30, the J call TRBJ2-5; D is unresolved. CDR3 length: 12 residues. Germline V gene data show CDR1 as GTSNPN and CDR2 as SVGIG (reference sequence). V lost 2 bases, J lost 5 bases, and 9 bases lay in between. Written as DNA, the CDR3 is TGTGCCTGGAGTTTTTCCCGGGAGACCCAGTACTTC. Translating gives CAWSFSRETQYF.

The rearrangement uses TRBV6-5 and TRBJ1-2; the D is unclear. V gave up 7 bases and J gave up 4 bases, with 13 bases separating them. CDR3 size: 13 residues. Germline V gene lookup returns CDR1 MNHEY and CDR2 SVGAGI. In nucleotides, the CDR3 is TGTGCCAGCACTAAGGGTGATATCTATGGCTACACCTTC. Its protein is CASTKGDIYGYTF.

V gene TRBV25-1 combines with J gene TRBJ2-5, with 10 bases aligning to TRBD2. This CDR3 has 18 amino acids. Germline CDR1 MGHDK, CDR2 SYGVNS. The V segment lost 4 bases and the J segment 0 bases; nucleotides outside the gene matches: 11. DNA of the CDR3: TGTGCCAGCAGTGGAGAGTTACTAGCGGGGTTGAACCAAGAGACCCAGTACTTC. Protein: CASSGELLAGLNQETQYF.

The rearrangement joins TRBV18 to TRBJ1-2; D uncertain. There are 12 residues in the CDR3. V gave up 2 bases and J gave up 5 bases, with 6 bases separating them. The germline CDR1 and CDR2 sequences are KGHSH and LQKENI. The CDR3 sequence is CASSPGPYGYTF. Here the CDR3 DNA reads TGTGCCAGCTCACCAGGGCCATATGGCTACACCTTC.

This chain uses TRBV10-3 with TRBJ2-3; D not certain. The germline V gene encodes CDR1 ENHRY and CDR2 SYGVKD. The V gene lost 3 bases and the J gene lost 1 base, with 8 bases spanning the gap. There are 14 residues in the CDR3. The CDR3 sequence is CAISDPGRTDTQYF. As DNA, the CDR3 is TGTGCCATCAGTGACCCCGGGCGCACAGATACGCAGTATTTT.

The gene calls are TRBV2 and TRBJ2-2, with D possibly being TRBD1 or TRBD2 (6 bases each). The CDR3 runs to 14 residues. Germline values: CDR1 SNHLY, CDR2 FYNNEI. V gave up 10 bases and J gave up 1 base, with 13 bases separating them. The CDR3 loop reads CATPKGGNTGELFF. CDR3 sequence (DNA): TGTGCCACCCCCAAGGGGGGGAACACCGGGGAGCTGTTTTTT.

The genes are TRBV6-5 and TRBJ1-2; 7 bases fit TRBD1. This CDR3 spans 13 amino acids. Germline values: CDR1 MNHEY, CDR2 SVGAGI. The J segment lost 6 bases and the V segment lost 4 bases, leaving 5 bases of the junction unmatched. The CDR3 protein is CASSSDRDNGYTF. CDR3 sequence (DNA): TGTGCCAGCAGTTCCGACAGGGACAATGGCTACACCTTC.

The V gene is TRBV4-3, the J gene TRBJ1-2, with no clear D. CDR3 length: 16 amino acids. Germline V gives CDR1 LGHNA, CDR2 YSLEER. The V end lost 0 bases, the J end lost 4 bases, and 15 bases lay between the germline ends. The CDR3: CASSQDAPGGPYGYTF. CDR3 DNA: TGCGCCAGCAGCCAAGATGCCCCGGGCGGTCCCTATGGCTACACCTTC.

The rearrangement uses TRBV28 and TRBJ1-1, with TRBD1 identical over 8 bases. CDR1 MDHEN and CDR2 SYDVKM come from the germline V gene. The CDR3 runs 14 residues. The V and J ends lost 6 bases and 4 bases, in that order; junction bases with no gene match: 7. The CDR3 here is CASSTGGRGTEAFF. In DNA, the CDR3 is TGTGCCAGCAGCACAGGGGGACGTGGCACTGAAGCTTTCTTT.

The chain recombines TRBV15 with TRBJ2-1; 11 positions match TRBD2. V was pared by 8 bases and J by 5 bases, with 8 bases of the junction left unmatched. The CDR3 runs to 15 residues. Germline V gene data show CDR1 as LNHNV and CDR2 as YYDKDF (reference sequence). The CDR3 sequence: CATRTGTSGDNEQFF. CDR3 DNA: TGTGCCACCCGAACCGGGACTAGCGGTGACAATGAGCAGTTCTTC.

The count of this clone is one. The rearrangement joins TRBV19 to TRBJ2-7; 7 positions agree with TRBD1. J was trimmed by 3 bases and V by 5 bases; bases with no gene match: 13. Germline V CDR1 and CDR2: LNHDA, SQIVND (reference sequence). The CDR3 sequence is 16 residues long. The CDR3 region is CASSLSPGTAYYEQYF. The CDR3 nucleotides are TGTGCCAGTAGTCTTAGTCCCGGGACAGCTTACTACGAGCAGTACTTC.

The V gene is TRBV18, the J gene TRBJ2-3; possibly TRBD1 for D (6 bases). Germline lookup yields CDR1 KGHSH and CDR2 LQKENI. This CDR3 spans 15 amino acids. Trimming pared 4 bases from V and 2 bases from J, leaving 13 bases between. The CDR3 coding sequence is TGTGCCAGCTCACTTGCCAGGGGTTCCACAGATACGCAGTATTTT. This translates into CASSLARGSTDTQYF.

V is TRBV5-1 and J is TRBJ2-1; the match to TRBD2 covers 13 bases. The CDR3 totals 15 residues. Trimming took 7 bases from V and 2 from J; bases not matched to a gene: 3. The germline V gene encodes CDR1 SGHRS and CDR2 YFSETQ. DNA of the CDR3: TGCGCCAGCCGGGGACTAGCGGGGCCCTACAATGAGCAGTTCTTC. Protein product: CASRGLAGPYNEQFF.

The chain uses TRBV5-1 and TRBJ1-1; no clear D gene. This CDR3 is built from 13 residues. Germline V gene sequence: CDR1 SGHRS, CDR2 YFSETQ. The V end lost 4 bases, the J end lost 5 bases, and 12 bases lay between the germline ends. CDR3 DNA: TGCGCCAGCAGCCCGCTCGACGGGACTGAAGCTTTCTTT. Its translation is CASSPLDGTEAFF.

This chain links TRBV7-9 with TRBJ2-3; 8 bases map to TRBD2. The CDR3 spans 15 residues. The germline gives CDR1 SEHNR, CDR2 FQNEAQ (reference sequence). The V segment lost 1 base and the J segment 4 bases; nucleotides outside the gene matches: 4. In DNA, the CDR3 is TGTGCCAGCAGCTTAGGAGGGCGGGAGGCAGATACGCAGTATTTT. This sequence encodes CASSLGGREADTQYF.

The CDR3 nucleotides are TGTGCCAGCAGTAACGAGGACCAGCCCCAGCATTTT. It translates to CASSNEDQPQHF. The V call is TRBV6-5, the J call TRBJ1-5; D remains ambiguous. Trimming left V 5 bases short and J 7 bases short, with 9 bases between. CDR1 is MNHEY, CDR2 SVGAGI, per germline. The length of the CDR3 is 12 residues.

This chain links TRBV11-3 with TRBJ1-3; 7 bases align to TRBD1. With 1 base clipped from V and 2 bases from J, the junction kept 8 bases outside the gene matches. CDR3 length: 17 amino acids. Germline V lookup: CDR1 SGHNT, CDR2 YENEEA. The CDR3 spells CASSLALQGKTGNTIYF. The CDR3 DNA reads as TGTGCCAGCAGCTTAGCCCTACAGGGGAAAACTGGAAACACCATATATTTT.

The CDR3 sequence: CASSPRLAENNEQFF. For the CDR3, the DNA is TGTGCCAGCTCACCACGCCTAGCGGAAAACAATGAGCAGTTCTTC. V gene TRBV18 combines with J gene TRBJ2-1, with TRBD2 matching over 7 bases. The length of the CDR3 is 15 residues. Germline trimming cut 1 base from V and 5 bases from J; bases unmatched to any gene: 5. The germline CDR1 and CDR2 sequences are KGHSH and LQKENI.